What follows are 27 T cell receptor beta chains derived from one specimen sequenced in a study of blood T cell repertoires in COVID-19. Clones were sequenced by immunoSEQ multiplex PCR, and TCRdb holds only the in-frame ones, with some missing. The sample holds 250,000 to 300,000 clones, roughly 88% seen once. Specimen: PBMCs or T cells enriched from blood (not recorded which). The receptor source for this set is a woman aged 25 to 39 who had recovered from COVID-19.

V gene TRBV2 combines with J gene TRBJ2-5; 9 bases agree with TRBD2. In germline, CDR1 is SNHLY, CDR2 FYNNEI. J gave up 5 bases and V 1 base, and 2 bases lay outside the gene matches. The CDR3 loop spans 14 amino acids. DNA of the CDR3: TGTGCCAGCAGTGAAGTTGCGGGGGGGGAGACCCAGTACTTC. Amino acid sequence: CASSEVAGGETQYF. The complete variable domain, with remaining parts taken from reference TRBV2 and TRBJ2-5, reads EPEVTQTPSHQVTQMGQEVILRCVPISNHLYFYWYRQILGQKVEFLVSFYNNEISEKSEIFDDQFSVERPDGSNFTLKIRSTKLEDSAMYFCASSEVAGGETQYFGPGTRLLVL.

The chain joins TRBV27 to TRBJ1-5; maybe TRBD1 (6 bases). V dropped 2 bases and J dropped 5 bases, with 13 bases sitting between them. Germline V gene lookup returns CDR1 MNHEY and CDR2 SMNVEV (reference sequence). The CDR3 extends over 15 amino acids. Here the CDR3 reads CASSLSPGADQPQHF. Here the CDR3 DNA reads TGTGCCAGCAGTTTAAGTCCAGGGGCGGATCAGCCCCAGCATTTT.

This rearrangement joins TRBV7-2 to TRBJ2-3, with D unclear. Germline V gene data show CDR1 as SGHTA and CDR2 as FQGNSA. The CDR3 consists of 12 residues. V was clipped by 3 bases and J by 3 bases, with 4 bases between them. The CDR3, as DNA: TGTGCCAGCAGCTTTATAACAGATACGCAGTATTTT. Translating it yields CASSFITDTQYF.

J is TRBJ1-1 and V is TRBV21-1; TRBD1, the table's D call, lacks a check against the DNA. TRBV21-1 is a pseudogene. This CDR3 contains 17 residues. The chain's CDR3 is CASSKTLPTGASTEAFF. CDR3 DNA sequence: TGTGCCAGCAGCAAAACCTTACCGACAGGGGCTAGCACTGAAGCTTTCTTT.

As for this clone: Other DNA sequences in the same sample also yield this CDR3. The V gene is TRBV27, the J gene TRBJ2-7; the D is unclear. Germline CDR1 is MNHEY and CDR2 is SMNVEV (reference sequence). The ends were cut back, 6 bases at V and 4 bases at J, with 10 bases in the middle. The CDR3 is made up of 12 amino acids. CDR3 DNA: TGTGCCAGCAGCTCGAACTCGTACGAGCAGTACTTC. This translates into CASSSNSYEQYF.

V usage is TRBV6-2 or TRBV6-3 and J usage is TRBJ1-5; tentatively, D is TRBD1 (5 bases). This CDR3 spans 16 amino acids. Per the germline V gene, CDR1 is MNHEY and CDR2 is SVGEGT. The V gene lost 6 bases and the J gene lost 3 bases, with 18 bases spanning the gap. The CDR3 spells CASSGHFVPHNQPQHF. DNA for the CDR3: TGTGCCAGCAGCGGACATTTTGTTCCCCACAATCAGCCCCAGCATTTT.

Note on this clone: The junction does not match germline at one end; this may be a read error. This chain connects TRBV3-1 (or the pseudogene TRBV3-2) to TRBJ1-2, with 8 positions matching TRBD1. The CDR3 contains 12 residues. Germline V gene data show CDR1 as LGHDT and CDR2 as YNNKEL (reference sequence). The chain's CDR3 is CASSQGPGGRDF. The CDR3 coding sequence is TGTGCCAGCAGCCAAGGTCCAGGGGGCCGGGATTTC.

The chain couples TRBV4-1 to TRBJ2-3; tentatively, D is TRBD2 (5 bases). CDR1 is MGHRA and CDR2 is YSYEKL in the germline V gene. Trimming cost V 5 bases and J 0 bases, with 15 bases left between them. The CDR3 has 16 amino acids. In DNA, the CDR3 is TGCGCCAGCAGCGCCCGGATAGCGCCTAGCACAGATACGCAGTATTTT. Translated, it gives CASSARIAPSTDTQYF.

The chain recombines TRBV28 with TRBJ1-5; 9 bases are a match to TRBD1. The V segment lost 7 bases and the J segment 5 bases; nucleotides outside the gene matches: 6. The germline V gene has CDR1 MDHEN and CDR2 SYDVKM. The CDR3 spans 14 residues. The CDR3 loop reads CASIRGQGDQPQHF. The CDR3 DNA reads TGTGCCAGCATCCGGGGACAGGGCGATCAGCCCCAGCATTTT.

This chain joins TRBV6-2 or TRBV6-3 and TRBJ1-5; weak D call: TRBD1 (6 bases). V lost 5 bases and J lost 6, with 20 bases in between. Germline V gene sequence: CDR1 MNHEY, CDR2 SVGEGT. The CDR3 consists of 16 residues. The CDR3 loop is CASSPQGPRDSQPQHF. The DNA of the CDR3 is TGTGCCAGCAGTCCCCAGGGGCCCAGGGATAGTCAGCCCCAGCATTTT.

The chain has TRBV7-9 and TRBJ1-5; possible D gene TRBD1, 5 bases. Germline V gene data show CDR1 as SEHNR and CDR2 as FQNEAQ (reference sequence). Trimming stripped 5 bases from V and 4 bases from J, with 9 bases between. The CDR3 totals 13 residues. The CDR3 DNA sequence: TGTGCCAGCAGCGCCGGGGGGAATCAGCCCCAGCATTTT. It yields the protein CASSAGGNQPQHF.

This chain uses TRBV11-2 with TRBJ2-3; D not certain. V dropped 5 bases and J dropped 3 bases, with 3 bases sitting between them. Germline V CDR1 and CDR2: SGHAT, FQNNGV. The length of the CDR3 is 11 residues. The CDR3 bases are TGTGCCAGCAGCACAACAGATACGCAGTATTTT. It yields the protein CASSTTDTQYF.

The CDR3 reads CASSLDRIEETQYF. CDR3 nucleotide sequence: TGCGCCAGCAGCCTGGACAGGATAGAAGAGACCCAGTACTTC. V usage is TRBV5-1 and J usage is TRBJ2-5; 7 positions match TRBD1. The germline V gene encodes CDR1 SGHRS and CDR2 YFSETQ. V lost 4 bases and J lost 3; bases outside the gene matches: 6. The CDR3 runs to 14 residues.

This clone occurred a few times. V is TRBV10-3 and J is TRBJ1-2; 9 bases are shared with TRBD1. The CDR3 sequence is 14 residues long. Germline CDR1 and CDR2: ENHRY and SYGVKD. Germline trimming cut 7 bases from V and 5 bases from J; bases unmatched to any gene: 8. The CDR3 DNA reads TGTGCCATCAAAGGTACAGGGGGCGGATATGGCTACACCTTC. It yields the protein CAIKGTGGGYGYTF.

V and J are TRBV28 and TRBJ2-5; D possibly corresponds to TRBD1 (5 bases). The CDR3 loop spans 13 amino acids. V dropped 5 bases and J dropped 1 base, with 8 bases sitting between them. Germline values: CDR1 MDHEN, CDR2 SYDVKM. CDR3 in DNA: TGTGCCAGCAGTGAGACAGTCCAAGAGACCCAGTACTTC. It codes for CASSETVQETQYF.

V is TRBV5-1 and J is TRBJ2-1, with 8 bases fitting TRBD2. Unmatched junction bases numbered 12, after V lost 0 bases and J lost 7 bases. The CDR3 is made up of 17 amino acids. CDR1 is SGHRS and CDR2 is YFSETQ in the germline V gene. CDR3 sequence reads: CASSLAVPGLGGNEQFF. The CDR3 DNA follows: TGCGCCAGCAGCTTGGCAGTTCCGGGACTAGGAGGGAATGAGCAGTTCTTC.

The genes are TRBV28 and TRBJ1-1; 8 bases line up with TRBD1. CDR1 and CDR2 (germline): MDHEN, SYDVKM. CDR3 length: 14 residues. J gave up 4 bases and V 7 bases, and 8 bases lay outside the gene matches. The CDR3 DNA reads TGTGCCAGCACCCTCAGGGGGCGAAGCACTGAAGCTTTCTTT. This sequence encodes CASTLRGRSTEAFF.

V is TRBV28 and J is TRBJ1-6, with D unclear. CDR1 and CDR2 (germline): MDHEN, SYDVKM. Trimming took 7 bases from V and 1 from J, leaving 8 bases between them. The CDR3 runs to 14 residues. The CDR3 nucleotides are TGTGCCAGCAAGCGGCGGTCCTATAATTCACCCCTCCACTTT. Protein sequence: CASKRRSYNSPLHF.

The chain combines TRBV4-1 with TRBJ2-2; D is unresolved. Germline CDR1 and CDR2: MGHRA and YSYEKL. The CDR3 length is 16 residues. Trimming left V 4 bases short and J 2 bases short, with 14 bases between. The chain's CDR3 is CASSPQAVTNTGELFF. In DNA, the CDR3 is TGCGCCAGCAGCCCCCAAGCAGTGACAAACACCGGGGAGCTGTTTTTT.

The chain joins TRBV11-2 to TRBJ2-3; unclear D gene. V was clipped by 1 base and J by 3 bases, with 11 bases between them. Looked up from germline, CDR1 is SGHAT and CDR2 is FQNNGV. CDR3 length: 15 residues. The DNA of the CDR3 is TGTGCCAGCAGCTTAGGTTTCCGACTTACAGATACGCAGTATTTT. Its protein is CASSLGFRLTDTQYF.

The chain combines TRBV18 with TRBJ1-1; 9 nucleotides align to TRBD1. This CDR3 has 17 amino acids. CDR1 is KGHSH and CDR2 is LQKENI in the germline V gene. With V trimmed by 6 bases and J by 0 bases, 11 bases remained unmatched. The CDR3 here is CASSAGTGNILNTEAFF. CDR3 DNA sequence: TGTGCCAGCTCCGCCGGGACAGGGAACATCTTGAACACTGAAGCTTTCTTT. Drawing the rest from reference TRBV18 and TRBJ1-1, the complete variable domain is NAGVMQNPRHLVRRRGQEARLRCSPMKGHSHVYWYRQLPEEGLKFMVYLQKENIIDESGMPKERFSAEFPKEGPSILRIQQVVRGDSAAYFCASSAGTGNILNTEAFFGQGTRLTVV.

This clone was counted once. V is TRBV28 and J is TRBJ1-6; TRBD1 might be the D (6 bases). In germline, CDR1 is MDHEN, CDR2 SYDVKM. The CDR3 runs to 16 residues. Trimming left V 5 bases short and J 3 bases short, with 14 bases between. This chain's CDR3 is CASSPPATGYNSPLHF. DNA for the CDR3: TGTGCCAGCAGTCCTCCCGCGACAGGCTATAATTCACCCCTCCACTTT.

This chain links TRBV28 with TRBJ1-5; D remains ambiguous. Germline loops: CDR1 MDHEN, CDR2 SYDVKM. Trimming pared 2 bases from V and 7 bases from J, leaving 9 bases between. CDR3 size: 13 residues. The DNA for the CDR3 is TGTGCCAGCAGTTTAAATCCCCGGCAGCCCCAGCATTTT. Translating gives CASSLNPRQPQHF.

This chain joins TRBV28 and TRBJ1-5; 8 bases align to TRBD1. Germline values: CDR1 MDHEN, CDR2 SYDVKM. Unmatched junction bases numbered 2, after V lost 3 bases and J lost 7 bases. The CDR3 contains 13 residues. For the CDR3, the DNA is TGTGCCAGCAGTTTCCAGGGGGCCCAGCCCCAGCATTTT. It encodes CASSFQGAQPQHF.

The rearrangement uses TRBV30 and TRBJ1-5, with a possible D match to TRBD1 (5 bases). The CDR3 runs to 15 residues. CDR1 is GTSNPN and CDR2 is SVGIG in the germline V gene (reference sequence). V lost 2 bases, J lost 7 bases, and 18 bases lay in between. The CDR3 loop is CAWSFSIGAEQPQHF. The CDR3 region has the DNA TGTGCCTGGAGTTTCTCCATAGGGGCCGAGCAGCCCCAGCATTTT.

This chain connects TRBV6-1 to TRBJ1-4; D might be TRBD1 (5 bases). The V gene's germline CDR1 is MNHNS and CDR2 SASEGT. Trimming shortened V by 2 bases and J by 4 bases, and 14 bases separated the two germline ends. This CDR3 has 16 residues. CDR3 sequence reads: CASSEPRQRVNEKLFF. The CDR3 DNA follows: TGTGCCAGCAGTGAACCTCGACAGAGAGTTAATGAAAAACTGTTTTTT.

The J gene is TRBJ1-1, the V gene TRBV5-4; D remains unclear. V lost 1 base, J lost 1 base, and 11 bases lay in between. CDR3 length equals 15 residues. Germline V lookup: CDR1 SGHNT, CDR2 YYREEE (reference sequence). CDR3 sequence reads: CASSLNWESNTEAFF. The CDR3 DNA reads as TGTGCCAGCAGCTTGAATTGGGAGTCGAACACTGAAGCTTTCTTT.